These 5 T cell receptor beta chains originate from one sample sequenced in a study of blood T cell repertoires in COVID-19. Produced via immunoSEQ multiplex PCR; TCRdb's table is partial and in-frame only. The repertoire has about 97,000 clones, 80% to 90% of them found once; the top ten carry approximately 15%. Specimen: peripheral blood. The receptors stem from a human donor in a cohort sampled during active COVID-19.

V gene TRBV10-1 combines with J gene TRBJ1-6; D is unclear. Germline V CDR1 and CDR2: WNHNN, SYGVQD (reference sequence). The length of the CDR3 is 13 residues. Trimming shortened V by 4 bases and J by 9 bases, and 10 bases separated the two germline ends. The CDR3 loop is CASSVTRGSPLHF. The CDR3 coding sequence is TGCGCCAGCAGTGTAACTCGCGGTTCACCCCTCCACTTT.

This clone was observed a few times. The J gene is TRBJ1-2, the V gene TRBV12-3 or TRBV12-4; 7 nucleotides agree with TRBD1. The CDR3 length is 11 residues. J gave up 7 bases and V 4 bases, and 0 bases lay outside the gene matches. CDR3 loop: CASSSGGGYTF. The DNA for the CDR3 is TGTGCCAGCAGTTCAGGGGGTGGCTACACCTTC.

CDR3 nucleotides: TGCGCCAGCAGTGAGTCCTTCGGGGAGCTGTTTTTT. Residues: CASSESFGELFF. The J gene is TRBJ2-2, the V gene TRBV10-1; no firm D call. The germline V and J ends were trimmed by 0 bases and 7 bases, with 3 bases remaining between them. Looked up from germline, CDR1 is WNHNN and CDR2 is SYGVQD (reference sequence). The CDR3 contains 12 residues.

CDR3 in DNA: TGTGCCAGCAGTGCCCGCCTATGGGGGGGAGAGGTTGAGCAGTTCTTC. Its protein is CASSARLWGGEVEQFF. This rearrangement joins TRBV6-2 or TRBV6-3 to TRBJ2-1, with 7 bases identical to TRBD2. The CDR3 extends over 16 amino acids. The V gene end was trimmed by 5 bases and the J gene end by 9 bases; junction bases not matched to a gene: 16. CDR1 MNHEY and CDR2 SVGEGT come from the germline V gene.

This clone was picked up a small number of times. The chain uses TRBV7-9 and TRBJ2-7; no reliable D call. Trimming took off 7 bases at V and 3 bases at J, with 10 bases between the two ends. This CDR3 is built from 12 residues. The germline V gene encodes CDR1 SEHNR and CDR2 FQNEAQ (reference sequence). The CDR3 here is CASTQSGYEQYF. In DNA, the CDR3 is TGTGCCAGCACCCAGTCTGGCTACGAGCAGTACTTC.